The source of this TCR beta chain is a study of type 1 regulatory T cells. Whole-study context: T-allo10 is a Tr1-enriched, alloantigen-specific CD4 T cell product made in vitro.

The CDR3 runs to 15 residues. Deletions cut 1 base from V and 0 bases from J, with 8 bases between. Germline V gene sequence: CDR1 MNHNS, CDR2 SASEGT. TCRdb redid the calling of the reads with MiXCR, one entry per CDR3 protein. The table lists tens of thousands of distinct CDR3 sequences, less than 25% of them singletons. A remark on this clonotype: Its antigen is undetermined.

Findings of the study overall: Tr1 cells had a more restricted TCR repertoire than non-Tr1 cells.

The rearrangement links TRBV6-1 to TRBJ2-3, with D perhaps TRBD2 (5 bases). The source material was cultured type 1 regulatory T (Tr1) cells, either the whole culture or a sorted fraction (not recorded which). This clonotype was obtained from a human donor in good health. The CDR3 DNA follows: TGTGCCAGCAGTGAAGGCGGGCCAAGCACAGATACGCAGTATTTT. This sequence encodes CASSEGGPSTDTQYF.